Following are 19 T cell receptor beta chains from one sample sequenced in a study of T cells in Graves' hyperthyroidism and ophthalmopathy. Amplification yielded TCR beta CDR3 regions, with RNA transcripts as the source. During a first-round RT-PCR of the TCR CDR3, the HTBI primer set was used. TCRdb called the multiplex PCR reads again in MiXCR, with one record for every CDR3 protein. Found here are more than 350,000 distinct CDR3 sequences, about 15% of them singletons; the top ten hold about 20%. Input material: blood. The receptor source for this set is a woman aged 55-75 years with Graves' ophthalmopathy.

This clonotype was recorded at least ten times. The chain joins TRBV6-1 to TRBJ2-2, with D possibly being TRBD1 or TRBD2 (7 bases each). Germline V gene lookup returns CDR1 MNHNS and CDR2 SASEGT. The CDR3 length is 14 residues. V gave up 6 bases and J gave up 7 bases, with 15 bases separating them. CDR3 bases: TGTGCCAGCAGAGGGACAGCGGGGAACGGGGAGCTGTTTTTT. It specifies CASRGTAGNGELFF.

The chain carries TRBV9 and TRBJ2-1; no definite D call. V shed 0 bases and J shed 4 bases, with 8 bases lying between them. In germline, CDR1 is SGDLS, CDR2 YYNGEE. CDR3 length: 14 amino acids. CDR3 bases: TGTGCCAGCAGCGTAGGTGGCAAATACAATGAGCAGTTCTTC. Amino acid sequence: CASSVGGKYNEQFF.

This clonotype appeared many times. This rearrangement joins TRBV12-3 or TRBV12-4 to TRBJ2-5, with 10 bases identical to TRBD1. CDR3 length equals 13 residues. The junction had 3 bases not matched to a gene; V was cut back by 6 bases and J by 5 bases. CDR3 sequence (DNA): TGTGCCAGCAGGACAGGGGGCTGGGAGACCCAGTACTTC. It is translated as CASRTGGWETQYF.

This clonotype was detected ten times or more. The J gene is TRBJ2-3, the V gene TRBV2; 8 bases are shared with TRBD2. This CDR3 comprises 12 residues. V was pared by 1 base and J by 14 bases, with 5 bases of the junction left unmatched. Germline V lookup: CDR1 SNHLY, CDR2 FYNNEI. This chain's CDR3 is CASSEVPGLGYF. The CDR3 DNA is TGTGCCAGCAGTGAAGTTCCGGGACTAGGGTATTTT.

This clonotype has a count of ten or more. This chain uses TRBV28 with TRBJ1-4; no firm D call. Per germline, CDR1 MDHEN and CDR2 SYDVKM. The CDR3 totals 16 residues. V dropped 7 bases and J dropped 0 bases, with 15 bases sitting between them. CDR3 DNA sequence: TGTGCCAGCAACTCGATTCGCGCGGCAACTAATGAAAAACTGTTTTTT. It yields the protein CASNSIRAATNEKLFF.

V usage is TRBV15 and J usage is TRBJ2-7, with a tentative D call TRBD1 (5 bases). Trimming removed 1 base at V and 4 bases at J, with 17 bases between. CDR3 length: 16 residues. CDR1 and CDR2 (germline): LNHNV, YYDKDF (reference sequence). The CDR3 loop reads CATSRGVSQGSYEQYF. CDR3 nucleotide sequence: TGTGCCACCAGCAGAGGAGTATCCCAGGGTTCGTACGAGCAGTACTTC.

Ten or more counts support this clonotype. The CDR3 is CSAREGLGWWGDRRDTQYF. The CDR3 bases are TGCAGTGCTAGAGAGGGGCTAGGCTGGTGGGGGGACCGGAGGGATACGCAGTATTTT. V and J are TRBV20-1 and TRBJ2-3; TRBD2 might be the D (6 bases). V lost 0 bases and J 6 bases, leaving 28 bases between the germline ends. Germline-derived CDR1 and CDR2 are DFQATT and SNEGSKA (reference sequence). The CDR3 length is 19 residues.

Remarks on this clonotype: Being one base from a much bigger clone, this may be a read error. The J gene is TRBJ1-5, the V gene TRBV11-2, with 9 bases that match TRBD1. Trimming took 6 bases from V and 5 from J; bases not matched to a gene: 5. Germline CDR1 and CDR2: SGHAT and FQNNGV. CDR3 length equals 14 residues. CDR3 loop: CASSRTGADQPQHF. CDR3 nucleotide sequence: TGTGCCAGCAGTCGGACAGGGGCCGATCAGCCCCAGCATTTT.

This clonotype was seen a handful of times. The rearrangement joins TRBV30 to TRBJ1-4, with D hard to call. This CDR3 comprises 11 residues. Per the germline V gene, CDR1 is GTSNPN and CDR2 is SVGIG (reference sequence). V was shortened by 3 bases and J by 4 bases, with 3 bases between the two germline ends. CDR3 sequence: CAWSGNEKLFF. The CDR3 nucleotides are TGTGCCTGGAGCGGTAATGAAAAACTGTTTTTT.

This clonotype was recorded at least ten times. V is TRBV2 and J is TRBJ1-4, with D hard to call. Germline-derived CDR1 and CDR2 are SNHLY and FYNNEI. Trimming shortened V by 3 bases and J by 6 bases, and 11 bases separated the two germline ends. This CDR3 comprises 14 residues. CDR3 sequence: CASSERAGYEKLFF. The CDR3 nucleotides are TGTGCCAGCAGTGAGCGGGCAGGCTATGAAAAACTGTTTTTT.

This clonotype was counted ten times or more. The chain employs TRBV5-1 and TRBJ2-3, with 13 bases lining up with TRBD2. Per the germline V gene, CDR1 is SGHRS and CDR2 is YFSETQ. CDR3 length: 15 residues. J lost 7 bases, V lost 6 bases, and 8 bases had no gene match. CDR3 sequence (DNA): TGCGCCAGCACCCCACTAGCGGGAGGGCCGAATACGCAGTATTTT. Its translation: CASTPLAGGPNTQYF.

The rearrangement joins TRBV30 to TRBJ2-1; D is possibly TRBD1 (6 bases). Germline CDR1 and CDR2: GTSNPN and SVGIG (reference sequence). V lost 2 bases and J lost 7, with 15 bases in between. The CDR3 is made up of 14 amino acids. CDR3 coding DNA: TGTGCCTGGAGTCTAGGCGTGAGGGGGAATGAGCAGTTCTTC. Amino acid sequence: CAWSLGVRGNEQFF.

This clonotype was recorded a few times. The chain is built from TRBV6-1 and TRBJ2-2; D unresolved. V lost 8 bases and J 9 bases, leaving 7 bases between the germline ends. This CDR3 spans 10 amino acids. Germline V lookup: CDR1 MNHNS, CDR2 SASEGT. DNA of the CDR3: TGTGCCAGCTTAGGTTGGGAGCTGTTTTTT. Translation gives CASLGWELFF.

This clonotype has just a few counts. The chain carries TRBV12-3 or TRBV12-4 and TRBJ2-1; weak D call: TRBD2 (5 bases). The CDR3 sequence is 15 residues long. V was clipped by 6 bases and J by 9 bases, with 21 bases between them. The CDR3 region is CASSPSGATPSEQFF. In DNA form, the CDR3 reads TGTGCCAGCAGCCCGAGCGGAGCAACCCCCAGTGAGCAGTTCTTC.

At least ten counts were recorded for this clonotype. The CDR3 sequence is CASSEWGSYNEQFF. CDR3 DNA sequence: TGTGCCAGCAGTGAGTGGGGATCTTACAATGAGCAGTTCTTC. The chain has TRBV2 and TRBJ2-1; D remains unclear. The length of the CDR3 is 14 residues. V was cut by 3 bases and J by 4 bases, with 10 bases left in between. Germline-derived CDR1 and CDR2 are SNHLY and FYNNEI.

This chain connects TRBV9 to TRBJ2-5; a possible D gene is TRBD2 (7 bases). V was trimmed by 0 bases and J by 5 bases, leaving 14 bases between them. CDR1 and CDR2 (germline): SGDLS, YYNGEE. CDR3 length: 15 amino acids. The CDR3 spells CASSVAPGGRETQYF. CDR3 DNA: TGTGCCAGCAGCGTAGCCCCGGGGGGCCGGGAGACCCAGTACTTC.

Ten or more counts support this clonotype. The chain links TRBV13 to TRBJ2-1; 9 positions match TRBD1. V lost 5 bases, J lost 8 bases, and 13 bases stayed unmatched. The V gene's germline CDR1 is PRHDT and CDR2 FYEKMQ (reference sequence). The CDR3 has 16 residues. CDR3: CASSTNRQGGMHEQFF. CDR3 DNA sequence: TGTGCCAGCAGCACAAACCGACAGGGGGGGATGCATGAGCAGTTCTTC. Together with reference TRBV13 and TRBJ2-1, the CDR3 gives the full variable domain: AAGVIQSPRHLIKEKRETATLKCYPIPRHDTVYWYQQGPGQDPQFLISFYEKMQSDKGSIPDRFSAQQFSDYHSELNMSSLELGDSALYFCASSTNRQGGMHEQFFGPGTRLTVL.

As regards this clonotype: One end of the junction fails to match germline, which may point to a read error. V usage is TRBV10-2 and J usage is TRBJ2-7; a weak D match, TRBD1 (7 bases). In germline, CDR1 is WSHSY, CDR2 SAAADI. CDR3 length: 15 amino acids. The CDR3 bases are TGCGCCAGCAGTGAACAGGCGGGACAGCCCTACGAGCAGTGCTTC. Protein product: CASSEQAGQPYEQCF.

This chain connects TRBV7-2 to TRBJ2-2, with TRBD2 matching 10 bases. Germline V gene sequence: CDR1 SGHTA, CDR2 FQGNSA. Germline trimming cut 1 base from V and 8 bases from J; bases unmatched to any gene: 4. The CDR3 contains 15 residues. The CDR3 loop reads CASSLGLAGVGELFF. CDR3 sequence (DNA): TGTGCCAGCAGCTTAGGTCTAGCGGGAGTGGGGGAGCTGTTTTTT.